The sequence of this TCR beta chain was determined in a study of blood T cell repertoires in COVID-19. Looking at the study overall: Acute and convalescent COVID-19 specimens originated in the United States, Italy and Spain. T cells, B-cell-depleted T cells, or PBMCs supplied cDNA or gDNA.

The CDR3 is made up of 16 amino acids. Per germline, CDR1 SGHAT and CDR2 FQDESV (reference sequence). The V and J ends lost 6 bases and 2 bases respectively, with 19 bases between them. Study processing details: By means of reference gene primer amplification, nucleated cell counts were estimated. Sequencing used immunoSEQ multiplex PCR; TCRdb keeps in-frame clones, though not all of them. The V and J calls and the clone size are those of that table, but D and trimming were determined from the DNA. The sample contains under 140,000 clones, 80% to 90% of which appear only once. This sequence originates from a woman between 55 and 75 years old with acute or convalescent COVID-19. Sequenced sample: peripheral blood. The chain links TRBV11-1 to TRBJ2-5; tentative D call: TRBD2 (7 bases). This chain's CDR3 is CASRLGTGGRQETQYF. In nucleotides, the CDR3 is TGTGCCAGCAGACTTGGAACGGGGGGCCGTCAAGAGACCCAGTACTTC.